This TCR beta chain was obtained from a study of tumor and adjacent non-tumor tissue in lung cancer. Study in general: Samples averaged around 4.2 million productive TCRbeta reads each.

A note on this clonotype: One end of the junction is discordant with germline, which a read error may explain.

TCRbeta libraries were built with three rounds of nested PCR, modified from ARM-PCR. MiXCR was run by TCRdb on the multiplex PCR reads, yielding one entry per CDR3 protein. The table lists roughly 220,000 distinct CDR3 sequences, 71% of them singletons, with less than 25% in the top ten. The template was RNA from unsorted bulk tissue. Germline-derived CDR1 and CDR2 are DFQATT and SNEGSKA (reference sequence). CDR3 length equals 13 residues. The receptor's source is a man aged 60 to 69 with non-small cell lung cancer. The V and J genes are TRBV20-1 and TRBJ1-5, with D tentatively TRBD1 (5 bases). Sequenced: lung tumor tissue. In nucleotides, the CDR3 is TGCAGAGCTATAGCACATGGGGACCAGCCCCAGCATTTT. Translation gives CRAIAHGDQPQHF.